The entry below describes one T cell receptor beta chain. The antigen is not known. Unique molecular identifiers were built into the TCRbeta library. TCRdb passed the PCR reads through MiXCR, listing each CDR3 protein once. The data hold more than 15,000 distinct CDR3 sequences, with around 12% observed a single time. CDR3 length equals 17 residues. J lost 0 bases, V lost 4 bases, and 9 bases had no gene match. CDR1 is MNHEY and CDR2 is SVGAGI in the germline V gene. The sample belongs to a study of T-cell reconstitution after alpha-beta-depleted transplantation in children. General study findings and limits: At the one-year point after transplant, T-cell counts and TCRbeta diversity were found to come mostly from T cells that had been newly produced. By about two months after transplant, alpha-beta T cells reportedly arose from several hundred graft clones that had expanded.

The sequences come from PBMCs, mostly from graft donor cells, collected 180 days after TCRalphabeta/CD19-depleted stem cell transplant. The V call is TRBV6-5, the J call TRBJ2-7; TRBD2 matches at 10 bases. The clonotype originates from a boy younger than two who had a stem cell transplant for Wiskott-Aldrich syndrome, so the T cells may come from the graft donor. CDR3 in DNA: TGTGCCAGCAGTTGGCGCCCTAGCGGGAGTTACTCCTACGAGCAGTACTTC. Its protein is CASSWRPSGSYSYEQYF.